What follows are 23 T cell receptor beta chains derived from one specimen sequenced in a study of cytomegalovirus exposure and HLA in healthy donors. PCR was performed using 60 Vbeta and 13 Jbeta primers. Assay: immunoSEQ multiplex PCR; the TCRdb copy retains only in-frame clones and omits some. The sample carries roughly 160,000 clones, approximately 80% recorded once. Sequencing input: PBMCs. These receptor sequences come from a boy between 2 and 15 years old in good health and CMV-seronegative.

The chain's CDR3 is CASSDCMTESYEQYV. CDR3 bases: TGTGCCAGCAGTGATTGTATGACAGAGTCCTACGAGCAGTACGTC. The chain recombines TRBV6-4 with TRBJ2-7; D is perhaps TRBD1 (5 bases). The CDR3 is 15 amino acids. V lost 3 bases and J 1 base, leaving 13 bases between the germline ends. Germline loops: CDR1 MRHNA, CDR2 SNTAGT.

The CDR3 spells CASSLGGNTIYF. CDR3 coding DNA: TGTGCCAGCAGCTTAGGAGGGAACACCATATATTTT. The V call is TRBV5-4, the J call TRBJ1-3; no firm D call. The CDR3 extends over 12 amino acids. CDR1 is SGHNT, CDR2 YYREEE, per germline (reference sequence). The V end was cut by 2 bases, the J end by 7 bases, with 7 bases between.

V is TRBV29-1 and J is TRBJ2-3, with TRBD2 matching over 8 bases. The length of the CDR3 is 14 residues. The J segment lost 10 bases and the V segment lost 6 bases, leaving 15 bases of the junction unmatched. Germline CDR1 SQVTM, CDR2 ANQGSEA. The CDR3 is CSVPAAGGLPAQYF. CDR3 in DNA: TGCAGCGTCCCCGCCGCGGGGGGTTTGCCTGCGCAGTATTTT.

This clone was seen a few times. The chain couples TRBV6-5 to TRBJ2-1; 8 nucleotides align to TRBD2. This CDR3 comprises 16 residues. The germline CDR1 and CDR2 sequences are MNHEY and SVGAGI. After removal of 2 bases from V and 4 bases from J, the junction contained 7 bases not matched to a gene. The CDR3 bases are TGTGCCAGCAGTTACGGCGCGGGGGGCTATTACAATGAGCAGTTCTTC. Translation: CASSYGAGGYYNEQFF.

The rearrangement joins TRBV7-9 to TRBJ1-3; D remains unclear. V dropped 5 bases and J dropped 0 bases, with 14 bases sitting between them. The CDR3 consists of 16 residues. Germline lookup yields CDR1 SEHNR and CDR2 FQNEAQ (reference sequence). The CDR3 sequence is CASSPPTERSGNTIYF. CDR3 bases: TGTGCCAGCAGCCCCCCCACCGAGCGCTCTGGAAACACCATATATTTT.

This clone was detected once. This chain uses TRBV20-1 with TRBJ2-5; D is ambiguous. Germline assignment: CDR1 DFQATT and CDR2 SNEGSKA (reference sequence). Deletions cut 4 bases from V and 5 bases from J, with 8 bases between. This CDR3 has 11 residues. The CDR3 spells CSATVLETQYF. For the CDR3, the DNA is TGCAGTGCTACCGTGTTGGAGACCCAGTACTTC.

The rearrangement joins TRBV18 to TRBJ2-5, with a possible D match to TRBD1 (6 bases). CDR1 is KGHSH and CDR2 is LQKENI in the germline V gene. The germline V and J ends were trimmed by 10 bases and 5 bases, with 17 bases remaining between them. The CDR3 sequence is 13 residues long. The CDR3 bases are TGTGCCACCTTAAGGGGGATTGATGAGACCCAGTACTTC. It translates to CATLRGIDETQYF.

This chain joins TRBV6-5 and TRBJ2-7; possible D gene TRBD2, 6 bases. Germline loops: CDR1 MNHEY, CDR2 SVGAGI. Deletions cut 5 bases from V and 0 bases from J, with 14 bases between. The CDR3 runs 15 residues. CDR3 in amino acids: CASSVPRGSSYEQYF. Here the CDR3 DNA reads TGTGCCAGCAGTGTCCCTCGGGGGAGCTCCTACGAGCAGTACTTC.

The DNA for the CDR3 is TGTGCCAGCAGCACCCAGGGGCGGGAGGAGGCAGATACGCAGTATTTT. Amino acid sequence: CASSTQGREEADTQYF. V and J are TRBV5-8 and TRBJ2-3, with 8 bases matching TRBD2. Germline V gene sequence: CDR1 SGHTS, CDR2 YDEGEE. The CDR3 length is 16 residues. Germline trimming cut 4 bases from V and 4 bases from J; bases unmatched to any gene: 11.

The chain couples TRBV5-6 to TRBJ1-5; a weak D match, TRBD1 (5 bases). Trimming took 5 bases from V and 5 from J, leaving 8 bases between them. CDR3 length equals 12 residues. Per germline, CDR1 SGHDT and CDR2 YYEEEE. The CDR3 region is CASSTGDQPQHF. The DNA of the CDR3 is TGTGCCAGCAGTACAGGTGATCAGCCCCAGCATTTT.

This clone was seen a single time. The CDR3 reads CATSGDSQGAKNIQYF. The CDR3 nucleotides read TGTGCCACCAGCGGCGACTCACAGGGGGCCAAAAACATTCAGTACTTC. The chain is built from TRBV15 and TRBJ2-4, with 7 bases matching TRBD1. The CDR3 has 16 residues. CDR1 is LNHNV and CDR2 is YYDKDF in the germline V gene (reference sequence). Trimming cost V 5 bases and J 1 base; bases outside gene matches: 8.

CDR3 DNA: TGTGCCACCAACTCCCCCGGACTAGCGGGAGGAACTGAGCAGTTCTTC. It yields the protein CATNSPGLAGGTEQFF. The chain joins TRBV15 to TRBJ2-1; TRBD2 matches at 14 bases. Per the germline V gene, CDR1 is LNHNV and CDR2 is YYDKDF (reference sequence). The CDR3 loop spans 16 amino acids. Unmatched junction bases numbered 11, after V lost 7 bases and J lost 9 bases.

V is TRBV6-5 and J is TRBJ2-5; 14 bases fit TRBD2. With V trimmed by 2 bases and J by 4 bases, 3 bases remained unmatched. In germline, CDR1 is MNHEY, CDR2 SVGAGI. The CDR3 is made up of 16 amino acids. In DNA, the CDR3 is TGTGCCAGCAGTTACCGGGGGACTAGCGGGGGAGAGACCCAGTACTTC. It translates to CASSYRGTSGGETQYF.

For the CDR3, the DNA is TGCAGCGCCGCTAGGGGAATCCAAGAGACCCAGTACTTC. It specifies CSAARGIQETQYF. The gene calls are TRBV29-1 and TRBJ2-5; tentative D call: TRBD1 (5 bases). Germline V gene sequence: CDR1 SQVTM, CDR2 ANQGSEA. The CDR3 runs to 13 residues. V gave up 7 bases and J gave up 1 base, with 13 bases separating them.

This clone was detected a few times. This rearrangement joins TRBV9 to TRBJ2-1, with D perhaps matching TRBD2 (5 bases). V gave up 0 bases and J gave up 0 bases, with 7 bases separating them. Germline CDR1 and CDR2: SGDLS and YYNGEE. The CDR3 runs 15 residues. This CDR3 is CASSVAEASYNEQFF. As DNA, the CDR3 is TGTGCCAGCAGCGTAGCGGAGGCCTCCTACAATGAGCAGTTCTTC.

The gene calls are TRBV4-3 and TRBJ2-1; 13 nucleotides agree with TRBD2. Germline loops: CDR1 LGHNA, CDR2 YSLEER. This CDR3 has 16 amino acids. V shed 2 bases and J 10 bases; nucleotides not matched to a gene: 8. CDR3 residues: CASSQLGLAGTHEQFF. DNA of the CDR3: TGCGCCAGCAGCCAACTGGGACTAGCGGGGACACACGAGCAGTTCTTC.

J is TRBJ1-4 and V is TRBV25-1; D is unclear. The CDR3 is 17 residues long. The ends were cut back, 2 bases at V and 0 bases at J, with 13 bases in the middle. The germline gives CDR1 MGHDK, CDR2 SYGVNS. The chain's CDR3 is CASSEVVGAATNEKLFF. The DNA for the CDR3 is TGTGCCAGCAGTGAAGTGGTGGGCGCTGCAACTAATGAAAAACTGTTTTTT.

V usage is TRBV6-5 and J usage is TRBJ1-1; no clear D. The CDR3 extends over 14 amino acids. Germline CDR1 MNHEY, CDR2 SVGAGI. Between the trimmed V and J ends, which lost 4 bases and 4 bases, there was a span of 13 bases. DNA of the CDR3: TGTGCCAGCAGTTCCACCCTTCTAGGCACTGAAGCTTTCTTT. It specifies CASSSTLLGTEAFF.

The rearrangement joins TRBV14 to TRBJ2-7; no reliable D call. Trimming pared 1 base from V and 4 bases from J, leaving 5 bases between. The CDR3 covers 12 residues. Per germline, CDR1 SGHDN and CDR2 FVKESK. CDR3 loop: CASSQVAYEQYF. DNA of the CDR3: TGTGCCAGCAGCCAAGTAGCATACGAGCAGTACTTC.

The rearrangement links TRBV19 to TRBJ2-1; 9 bases fit TRBD2. Unmatched junction bases numbered 13, after V lost 2 bases and J lost 8 bases. CDR1 is LNHDA and CDR2 is SQIVND in the germline V gene (reference sequence). The CDR3 loop spans 17 amino acids. CDR3: CASSISPSGARVYEQFF. The CDR3 nucleotides are TGTGCCAGTAGTATATCGCCTAGCGGGGCCCGTGTCTATGAGCAGTTCTTC. Using reference TRBV19 and TRBJ2-1 for the parts outside the CDR3, the full variable domain is DGGITQSPKYLFRKEGQNVTLSCEQNLNHDAMYWYRQDPGQGLRLIYYSQIVNDFQKGDIAEGYSVSREKKESFPLTVTSAQKNPTAFYLCASSISPSGARVYEQFFGPGTRLTVL.

On this clone: This sample includes further DNA sequences coding for the same CDR3. The rearrangement links TRBV6-5 to TRBJ1-1; no firm D call. Germline CDR1 and CDR2: MNHEY and SVGAGI. CDR3 size: 13 residues. Between the trimmed V and J ends, which lost 0 bases and 5 bases, there was a span of 7 bases. CDR3 sequence reads: CASSYSRGTEAFF. CDR3 bases: TGTGCCAGCAGTTACTCGAGAGGGACTGAAGCTTTCTTT.

This clone was seen once. This chain links TRBV6-5 with TRBJ2-1; perhaps TRBD2 as D (5 bases). The CDR3 consists of 15 residues. CDR1 and CDR2 from the germline V gene are MNHEY and SVGAGI. The V and J ends lost 0 bases and 6 bases respectively, with 12 bases between them. CDR3 nucleotide sequence: TGTGCCAGCAGTTACTCGTCGAGGGTTTCCAATGAGCAGTTCTTC. Translating it yields CASSYSSRVSNEQFF.

The sample holds one count of this clone. This chain links TRBV7-6 with TRBJ2-5; 16 bases match TRBD2. The germline CDR1 and CDR2 sequences are SGHVS and FNYEAQ. Germline trimming cut 0 bases from V and 1 base from J; bases unmatched to any gene: 8. The CDR3 sequence is 20 residues long. As DNA, the CDR3 is TGTGCCAGCAGCTTAGCCCCGGGACTAGCGGGAGGGCCCTCCCAAGAGACCCAGTACTTC. Protein product: CASSLAPGLAGGPSQETQYF.